This T cell receptor (beta chain) was documented in a study of T cells in Graves' hyperthyroidism and ophthalmopathy. Study-level points and caveats: Ophthalmopathy was identified by the model a median around 6.9 months ahead of onset. Appearing also in blood were most of the thyroid clonotypes expanded above 0.001.

V was cut by 6 bases and J by 3 bases, with 8 bases left in between. This CDR3 is 12 amino acids long. Germline V gene lookup returns CDR1 MDHEN and CDR2 SYDVKM. Points on this clonotype: Its antigen is currently unknown.

RNA transcripts gave rise to amplified TCR beta CDR3 regions. The study used the HTBI primer set for a first-round RT-PCR of the TCR CDR3. TCRdb reanalysed the multiplex PCR reads using MiXCR and keeps one entry per CDR3 protein. The sample contains under 350,000 distinct CDR3 sequences, 17% of which appear only once. The clonotype comes from a woman in her sixties with Graves' ophthalmopathy. The sequenced sample was blood. The chain joins TRBV28 to TRBJ2-5; D may be TRBD1 (5 bases). Written as DNA, the CDR3 is TGTGCCAGCAGAAGACAGAAAGAGACCCAGTACTTC. Its translation is CASRRQKETQYF.